One and the same sample provided the 18 T cell receptor beta chains below, sequenced in a study of blood T cell repertoires in COVID-19. Sequencing used immunoSEQ multiplex PCR; TCRdb keeps in-frame clones, though not all of them. The sample holds under 40,000 clones, roughly 94% seen once. Material: peripheral blood. The source is a human donor with active COVID-19. The donor label of this sample is uncertain.

The chain is built from TRBV9 and TRBJ2-1; D is possibly TRBD2 (6 bases). The V end was cut by 0 bases, the J end by 6 bases, with 19 bases between. Germline-derived CDR1 and CDR2 are SGDLS and YYNGEE. There are 17 residues in the CDR3. Here the CDR3 reads CASSVGPSLAAGNEQFF. As DNA, the CDR3 is TGTGCCAGCAGCGTAGGACCCTCCTTAGCGGCTGGCAATGAGCAGTTCTTC.

The chain employs TRBV10-1 and TRBJ2-7; perhaps TRBD1 as D (7 bases). V gave up 8 bases and J gave up 8 bases, with 22 bases separating them. Germline V lookup: CDR1 WNHNN, CDR2 SYGVQD (reference sequence). The CDR3 contains 14 residues. CDR3 coding DNA: TGCGCCAGCCGGGGGCGGACAGGATTTACGCAGCAGTACTTC. It yields the protein CASRGRTGFTQQYF.

This clone was counted once. The V gene is TRBV9, the J gene TRBJ2-3, with a tentative D call TRBD2 (5 bases). This CDR3 has 14 residues. Germline V gene sequence: CDR1 SGDLS, CDR2 YYNGEE. V lost 4 bases, J lost 5 bases, and 14 bases lay in between. Here the CDR3 reads CASSQLERGDTQYF. The CDR3, as DNA: TGTGCCAGCAGCCAACTAGAACGAGGAGATACGCAGTATTTT.

The chain uses TRBV9 and TRBJ2-1; possibly TRBD2 for D (5 bases). The CDR3 runs to 14 residues. Germline V lookup: CDR1 SGDLS, CDR2 YYNGEE. V lost 4 bases to trimming and J lost 9 bases, with 17 bases between them. The CDR3 loop reads CASSPRTVLGEQFF. The CDR3 DNA follows: TGTGCCAGCAGCCCCCGGACTGTTTTGGGTGAGCAGTTCTTC.

This chain joins TRBV14 and TRBJ1-3, with unresolved D. The V end lost 5 bases, the J end lost 4 bases, and 12 bases lay between the germline ends. Germline V gene sequence: CDR1 SGHDN, CDR2 FVKESK. The CDR3 sequence is 14 residues long. DNA for the CDR3: TGTGCCAGCAGCTTGGGCCAGTTCGGAAACACCATATATTTT. Its translation: CASSLGQFGNTIYF. Variable domain in full (rest from reference TRBV14 and TRBJ1-3): EAGVTQFPSHSVIEKGQTVTLRCDPISGHDNLYWYRRVMGKEIKFLLHFVKESKQDESGMPNNRFLAERTGGTYSTLKVQPAELEDSGVYFCASSLGQFGNTIYFGEGSWLTVV.

The genes are TRBV9 and TRBJ1-2; the D gene is possibly TRBD1 (6 bases). Looked up from germline, CDR1 is SGDLS and CDR2 is YYNGEE. The CDR3 runs 15 residues. Between the trimmed V and J ends, which lost 4 bases and 4 bases, there was a span of 17 bases. In DNA, the CDR3 is TGTGCCAGCAGCTCGCGACAGGAGATAACCTATGGCTACACCTTC. It is translated as CASSSRQEITYGYTF.

Turning to this clone: Its ends do not fully match the called genes, so a read error is possible. The chain has TRBV11-2 and TRBJ2-1; 12 nucleotides line up with TRBD2. Germline V gene lookup returns CDR1 SGHAT and CDR2 FQNNGV. This CDR3 is built from 11 residues. CDR3 loop: CASSLAGGILF. CDR3 DNA sequence: TGTGCCAGCAGCCTAGCGGGAGGGATCCTCTTC.

This clone rates as medium-sized. The chain has TRBV9 and TRBJ1-4; D perhaps matches TRBD1 (5 bases). The V gene's germline CDR1 is SGDLS and CDR2 YYNGEE. Trimming stripped 4 bases from V and 2 bases from J, with 6 bases between. CDR3 length: 13 amino acids. Written as DNA, the CDR3 is TGTGCCAGCAGCCCAGGGACTAATGAAAAACTGTTTTTT. It translates to CASSPGTNEKLFF.

This chain links TRBV6-5 with TRBJ2-7, with D perhaps TRBD1 (5 bases). CDR3 length equals 13 residues. V was pared by 6 bases and J by 2 bases, with 11 bases between. Germline values: CDR1 MNHEY, CDR2 SVGAGI. Written as DNA, the CDR3 is TGTGCCAGCAGGGCAGCAGGGACCTACGAGCAGTACTTC. Translating it yields CASRAAGTYEQYF.

The CDR3 here is CASSLGTSHADTQYF. The DNA of the CDR3 is TGTGCCAGCAGCTTGGGGACTAGCCACGCAGATACGCAGTATTTT. The V and J genes are TRBV7-9 and TRBJ2-3; 9 bases agree with TRBD2. Germline V lookup: CDR1 SEHNR, CDR2 FQNEAQ (reference sequence). The CDR3 sequence is 15 residues long. V shed 3 bases, J shed 4 bases, and the junction held 5 bases outside the gene matches.

This rearrangement joins TRBV7-9 to TRBJ2-5, with D unresolved. Trimming pared 0 bases from V and 4 bases from J, leaving 3 bases between. The CDR3 is made up of 12 amino acids. The germline V gene encodes CDR1 SEHNR and CDR2 FQNEAQ (reference sequence). CDR3 DNA sequence: TGTGCCAGCAGCTTAGCCCGAGAGACCCAGTACTTC. Translated: CASSLARETQYF.

The genes are TRBV3-1 (or the pseudogene TRBV3-2) and TRBJ2-7, with 9 positions matching TRBD2. Germline trimming cut 4 bases from V and 5 bases from J; bases unmatched to any gene: 9. CDR3 length equals 15 residues. Germline lookup yields CDR1 LGHDT and CDR2 YNNKEL (reference sequence). The DNA of the CDR3 is TGTGCCAGCAGCCCTGGCGGGGGGGCCGCCAACGAGCAGTACTTC. Its translation is CASSPGGGAANEQYF.

The J gene is TRBJ2-1, the V gene TRBV18, with 12 bases fitting TRBD2. With V trimmed by 3 bases and J by 7 bases, 7 bases remained unmatched. The CDR3 is 16 amino acids. CDR1 is KGHSH, CDR2 LQKENI, per germline. In nucleotides, the CDR3 is TGTGCCAGCTCACCCGCACTAGCGGGAGGTGGGAATGAGCAGTTCTTC. Encoded protein: CASSPALAGGGNEQFF.

The chain couples TRBV3-1 (or the pseudogene TRBV3-2) to TRBJ2-7; the match to TRBD2 covers 10 bases. With 4 bases clipped from V and 3 bases from J, the junction kept 6 bases outside the gene matches. This CDR3 region has 15 residues. In germline, CDR1 is LGHDT, CDR2 YNNKEL (reference sequence). The CDR3 DNA follows: TGTGCCAGCAGCCGCACTAGCGGGACCCTCTACGAGCAGTACTTC. It translates to CASSRTSGTLYEQYF.

The rearrangement uses TRBV12-1 and TRBJ1-3; the table assigns TRBD1, which was not confirmed against the DNA. TRBV12-1 is a listed pseudogene. The CDR3 totals 17 residues. DNA for the CDR3: TGTGCCAGCAGCTTTCTCGTATGGGCAGAAAGGGGAAACACCATATATTTT. Protein: CASSFLVWAERGNTIYF.

The J gene is TRBJ2-3, the V gene TRBV15, with 14 bases aligning to TRBD2. The junction had 6 bases not matched to a gene; V was cut back by 0 bases and J by 1 base. CDR3 length: 19 residues. Per the germline V gene, CDR1 is LNHNV and CDR2 is YYDKDF (reference sequence). The CDR3 here is CATSRDRGTSGGRTDTQYF. CDR3 DNA sequence: TGTGCCACCAGCAGAGATAGGGGGACTAGCGGGGGTCGCACAGATACGCAGTATTTT.

The V gene is TRBV10-3, the J gene TRBJ2-7; 8 bases line up with TRBD1. The CDR3 sequence is 18 residues long. Germline V gives CDR1 ENHRY, CDR2 SYGVKD. Germline trimming cut 2 bases from V and 0 bases from J; bases unmatched to any gene: 12. The chain's CDR3 is CAISETDRVGLSSYEQYF. CDR3 in DNA: TGTGCCATCAGTGAGACGGACAGGGTGGGCTTATCCTCCTACGAGCAGTACTTC.

The V call is TRBV28, the J call TRBJ1-3; 11 positions match TRBD1. CDR1 is MDHEN and CDR2 is SYDVKM in the germline V gene. The CDR3 totals 17 residues. Trimming cost V 7 bases and J 4 bases; bases outside gene matches: 12. CDR3 bases: TGTGCCAGCACCATCCCGACGGGACAGGGGGACGGAAACACCATATATTTT. It is translated as CASTIPTGQGDGNTIYF.